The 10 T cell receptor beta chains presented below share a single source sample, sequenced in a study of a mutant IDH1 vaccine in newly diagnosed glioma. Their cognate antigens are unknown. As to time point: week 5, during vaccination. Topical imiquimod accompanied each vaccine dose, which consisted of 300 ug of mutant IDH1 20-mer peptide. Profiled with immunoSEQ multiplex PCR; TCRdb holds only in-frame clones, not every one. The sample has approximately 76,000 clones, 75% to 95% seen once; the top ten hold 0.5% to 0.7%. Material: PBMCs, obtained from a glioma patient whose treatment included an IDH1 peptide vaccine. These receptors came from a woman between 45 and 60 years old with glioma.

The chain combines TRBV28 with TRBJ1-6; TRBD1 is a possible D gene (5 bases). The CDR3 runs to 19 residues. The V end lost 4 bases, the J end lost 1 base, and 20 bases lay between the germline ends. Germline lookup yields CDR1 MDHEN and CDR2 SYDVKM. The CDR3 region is CASSSLGVTVGSYNSPLHF. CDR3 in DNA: TGTGCCAGCAGTTCCTTGGGGGTTACGGTTGGATCCTATAATTCACCCCTCCACTTT.

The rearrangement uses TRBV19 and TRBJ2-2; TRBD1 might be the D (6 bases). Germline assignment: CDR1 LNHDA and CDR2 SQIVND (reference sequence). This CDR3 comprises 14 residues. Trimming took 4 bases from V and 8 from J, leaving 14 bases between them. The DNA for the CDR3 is TGTGCCAGTAGTACATGGGACACTCGGGGGGAGCTGTTTTTT. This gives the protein CASSTWDTRGELFF.

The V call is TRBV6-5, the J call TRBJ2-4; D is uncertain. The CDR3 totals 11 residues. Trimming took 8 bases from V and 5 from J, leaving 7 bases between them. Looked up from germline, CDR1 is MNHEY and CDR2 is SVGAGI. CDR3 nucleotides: TGTGCCAGCCTAACCCAAAACATTCAGTACTTC. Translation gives CASLTQNIQYF.

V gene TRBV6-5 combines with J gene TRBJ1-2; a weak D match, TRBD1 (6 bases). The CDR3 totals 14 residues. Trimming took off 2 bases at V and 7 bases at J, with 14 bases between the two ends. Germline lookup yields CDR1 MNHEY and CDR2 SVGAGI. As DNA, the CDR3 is TGTGCCAGCAGTTACATCACAGGGTCGGGTGGCTACACCTTC. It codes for CASSYITGSGGYTF.

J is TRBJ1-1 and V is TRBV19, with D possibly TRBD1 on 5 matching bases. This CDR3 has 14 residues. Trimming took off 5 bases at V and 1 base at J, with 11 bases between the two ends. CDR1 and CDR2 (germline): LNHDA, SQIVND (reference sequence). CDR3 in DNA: TGTGCCAGTAGTTCGCCGGGGGGGAACACTGAAGCTTTCTTT. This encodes CASSSPGGNTEAFF.

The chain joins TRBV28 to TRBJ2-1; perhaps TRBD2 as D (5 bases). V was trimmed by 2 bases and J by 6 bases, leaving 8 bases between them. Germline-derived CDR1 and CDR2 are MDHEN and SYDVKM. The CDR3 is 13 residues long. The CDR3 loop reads CASSLTRTNEQFF. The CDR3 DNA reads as TGTGCCAGCAGTTTAACTAGGACCAATGAGCAGTTCTTC.

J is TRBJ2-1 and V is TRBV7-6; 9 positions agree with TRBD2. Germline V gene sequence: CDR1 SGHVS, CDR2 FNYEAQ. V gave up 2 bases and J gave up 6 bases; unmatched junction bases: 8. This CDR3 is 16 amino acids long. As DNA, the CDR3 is TGTGCCAGCAGCTTACCAGCGGGAGGATCCCCCAATGAGCAGTTCTTC. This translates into CASSLPAGGSPNEQFF.

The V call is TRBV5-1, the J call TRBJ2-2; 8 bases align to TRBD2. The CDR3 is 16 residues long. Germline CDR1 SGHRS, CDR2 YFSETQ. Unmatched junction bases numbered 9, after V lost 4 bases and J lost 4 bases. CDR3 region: CASSVQGLVATGELFF. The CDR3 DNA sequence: TGCGCCAGCAGCGTGCAGGGACTAGTGGCCACCGGGGAGCTGTTTTTT.

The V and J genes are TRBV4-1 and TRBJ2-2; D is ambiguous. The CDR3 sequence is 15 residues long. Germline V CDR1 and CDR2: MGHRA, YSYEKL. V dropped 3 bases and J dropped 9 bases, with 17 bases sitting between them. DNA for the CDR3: TGCGCCAGCAGCCATCTCCTAGGAAACTCCCGGGAGCTGTTTTTT. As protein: CASSHLLGNSRELFF.

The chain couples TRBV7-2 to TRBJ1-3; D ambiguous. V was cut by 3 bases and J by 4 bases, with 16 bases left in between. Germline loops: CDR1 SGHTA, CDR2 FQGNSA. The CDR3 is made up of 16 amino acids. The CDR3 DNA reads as TGTGCCAGCAGCTTTCCGCCACCAAACTCGGGAAACACCATATATTTT. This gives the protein CASSFPPPNSGNTIYF.